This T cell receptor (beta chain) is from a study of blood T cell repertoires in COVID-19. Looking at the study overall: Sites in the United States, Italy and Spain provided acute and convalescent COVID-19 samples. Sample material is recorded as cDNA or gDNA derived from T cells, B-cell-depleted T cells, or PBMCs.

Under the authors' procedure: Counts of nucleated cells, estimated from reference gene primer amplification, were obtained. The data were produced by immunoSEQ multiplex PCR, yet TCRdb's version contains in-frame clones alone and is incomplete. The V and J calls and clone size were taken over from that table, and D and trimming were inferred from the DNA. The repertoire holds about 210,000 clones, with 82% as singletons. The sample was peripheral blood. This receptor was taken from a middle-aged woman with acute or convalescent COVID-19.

The CDR3 is CASSGTSGGASSYNEQFF. The CDR3 DNA is TGTGCCAGCAGTGGGACTAGCGGGGGGGCGAGCTCCTACAATGAGCAGTTCTTC. The rearrangement uses TRBV6-1 and TRBJ2-1; 15 bases fit TRBD2. V was pared by 4 bases and J by 0 bases, with 4 bases of the junction left unmatched. CDR3 length equals 18 residues. The V gene's germline CDR1 is MNHNS and CDR2 SASEGT.